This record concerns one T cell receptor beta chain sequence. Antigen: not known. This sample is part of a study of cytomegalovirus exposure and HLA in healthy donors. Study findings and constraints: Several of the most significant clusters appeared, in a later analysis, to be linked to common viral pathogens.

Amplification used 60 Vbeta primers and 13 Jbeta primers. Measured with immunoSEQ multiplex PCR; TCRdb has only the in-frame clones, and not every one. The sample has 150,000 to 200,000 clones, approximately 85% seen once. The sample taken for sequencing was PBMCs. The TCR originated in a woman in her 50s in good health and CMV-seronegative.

In nucleotides, the CDR3 is TGCGCCAGCAGTTTTTTCCAGGGGTTTGAAGCTTTCTTT. Its translation is CASSFFQGFEAFF. The chain is built from TRBV5-1 and TRBJ1-1, with D tentatively TRBD1 (6 bases). The CDR3 length is 13 residues. Trimming stripped 5 bases from V and 7 bases from J, with 15 bases between. Germline CDR1 is SGHRS and CDR2 is YFSETQ. The variable domain in full, with the rest retrieved from reference TRBV5-1 and TRBJ1-1, is KAGVTQTPRYLIKTRGQQVTLSCSPISGHRSVSWYQQTPGQGLQFLFEYFSETQRNKGNFPGRFSGRQFSNSRSEMNVSTLELGDSALYLCASSFFQGFEAFFGQGTRLTVV.